The 2 T cell receptor beta chains listed next were all sequenced from one sample in a study of CD8 T cells in Susac syndrome. RNA in amounts of about 0.5 to 1 ug was reverse transcribed with random hexamers. MiXCR was run by TCRdb on the immunoSEQ multiplex PCR reads, yielding one entry per CDR3 protein. The sample yields some 180,000 distinct CDR3 sequences, 90% to 95% seen once. Source material: CD4+ T cells from PBMCs. These receptors were taken from a human donor with Susac syndrome.

This rearrangement joins TRBV7-9 to TRBJ1-1; no clear D. The CDR3 runs to 14 residues. Germline values: CDR1 SEHNR, CDR2 FQNEAQ (reference sequence). The V end was cut by 4 bases, the J end by 1 base, with 10 bases between. The CDR3 region has the DNA TGTGCCAGCAGCTCCGAACAGAGGAACACTGAAGCTTTCTTT. It encodes CASSSEQRNTEAFF.

The chain combines TRBV24-1 with TRBJ2-3; D tentatively reads TRBD1 or TRBD2 (5 bases each). The germline V and J ends were trimmed by 4 bases and 4 bases, with 14 bases remaining between them. Germline CDR1 is KGHDR and CDR2 is SFDVKD. There are 15 residues in the CDR3. This chain's CDR3 is CATSDPGRTSDTQYF. For the CDR3, the DNA is TGTGCCACCAGTGACCCGGGACGGACCTCAGATACGCAGTATTTT.